The 12 T cell receptor beta chains below all came from one sample that was sequenced in a study of patients and donors after allogeneic stem cell transplantation. From the RT-PCR reads, TCRdb called clonotypes with MiXCR, one entry per CDR3 protein. The sample includes 200,000 to 250,000 distinct CDR3 sequences, 14% of them seen just once. The sequencing sample was made of blood, either unsorted or a sorted T cell fraction (not recorded which). The receptor set was obtained from a human donor who was either an allogeneic HSCT recipient or a stem cell or donor lymphocyte infusion donor (not recorded which). It is not recorded whose cells these are; they may come from a transplant donor.

This clonotype was counted a few times. The chain employs TRBV11-3 and TRBJ2-3; maybe TRBD2 (5 bases). V was shortened by 0 bases and J by 8 bases, with 9 bases between the two germline ends. Germline V lookup: CDR1 SGHNT, CDR2 YENEEA. This CDR3 comprises 13 residues. The CDR3 loop reads CASSLDLAGTQYF. The CDR3 DNA sequence: TGTGCCAGCAGCTTAGATCTGGCGGGTACGCAGTATTTT.

This clonotype has a count of ten or more. The rearrangement links TRBV12-3 or TRBV12-4 to TRBJ2-5; the D gene is possibly TRBD2 (5 bases). V lost 5 bases and J lost 3, with 13 bases in between. CDR3 length: 14 amino acids. CDR3 coding DNA: TGTGCCAGCAGTAGAGGGCCGACCGAAGAGACCCAGTACTTC. It specifies CASSRGPTEETQYF.

This clonotype turned up a few times. The genes are TRBV9 and TRBJ2-7, with TRBD2 identical over 12 bases. The CDR3 runs to 15 residues. CDR1 and CDR2 (germline): SGDLS, YYNGEE. V lost 4 bases to trimming and J lost 5 bases; unmatched junction nucleotides: 7. The CDR3 sequence is CASSPRLAGVDEQYF. The CDR3 region has the DNA TGTGCCAGCAGCCCCCGACTAGCGGGAGTAGACGAGCAGTACTTC.

The genes are TRBV7-9 and TRBJ1-1; D uncertain. The CDR3 consists of 12 residues. Deletions cut 6 bases from V and 9 bases from J, with 14 bases between. Per the germline V gene, CDR1 is SEHNR and CDR2 is FQNEAQ (reference sequence). CDR3 protein: CASSLSKTQAFF. The CDR3 DNA reads as TGTGCCAGCAGTCTAAGTAAAACGCAAGCTTTCTTT.

This clonotype was detected only a few times. The genes are TRBV29-1 and TRBJ2-7; possibly TRBD2 for D (6 bases). Per germline, CDR1 SQVTM and CDR2 ANQGSEA. V lost 5 bases to trimming and J lost 3 bases, with 14 bases between them. The CDR3 has 13 residues. The CDR3 here is CSVSAAGIYEQYF. The CDR3 DNA reads TGCAGCGTTTCGGCAGCGGGTATCTACGAGCAGTACTTC.

A few counts support this clonotype. The V call is TRBV29-1, the J call TRBJ2-1; the match to TRBD1 covers 8 bases. V lost 6 bases and J lost 6; bases outside the gene matches: 7. The CDR3 consists of 13 residues. Per the germline V gene, CDR1 is SQVTM and CDR2 is ANQGSEA. The CDR3 region is CSVDRGTFNEQFF. In DNA form, the CDR3 reads TGCAGCGTCGACAGGGGAACCTTCAATGAGCAGTTCTTC.

This clonotype was recorded a few times. The chain recombines TRBV2 with TRBJ2-2, with D maybe TRBD1 (7 bases). This CDR3 spans 18 amino acids. Germline CDR1 is SNHLY and CDR2 is FYNNEI. Trimming stripped 11 bases from V and 0 bases from J, with 25 bases between. CDR3 loop: CALGGGQRKTANTGELFF. In DNA, the CDR3 is TGTGCCTTAGGAGGGGGACAGCGGAAGACCGCGAACACCGGGGAGCTGTTTTTT.

This clonotype was seen repeatedly, ten times or more. The chain joins TRBV24-1 to TRBJ2-6, with TRBD1 as a possible D gene (6 bases). CDR1 is KGHDR, CDR2 SFDVKD, per germline. The CDR3 extends over 18 amino acids. V was trimmed by 7 bases and J by 0 bases, leaving 18 bases between them. The CDR3 spells CATSETDSSHSGANVLTF. In DNA, the CDR3 is TGTGCCACCAGCGAAACGGACAGTTCGCACTCTGGGGCCAACGTCCTGACTTTC.

This clonotype was observed at least ten times. V usage is TRBV12-3 or TRBV12-4 and J usage is TRBJ2-7, with 7 bases that match TRBD2. The length of the CDR3 is 15 residues. J lost 6 bases, V lost 3 bases, and 11 bases had no gene match. For the CDR3, the DNA is TGTGCCAGCAGTTTGGGGGGGAGGTTATCTCGCGAGCAGTACTTC. As protein: CASSLGGRLSREQYF.

This clonotype was counted only a few times. The genes are TRBV24-1 and TRBJ2-1; D not certain. Per germline, CDR1 KGHDR and CDR2 SFDVKD. The ends were cut back, 6 bases at V and 9 bases at J, with 8 bases in the middle. The CDR3 contains 11 residues. For the CDR3, the DNA is TGTGCCACCAGTAGGGTAGCTGAGCAGTTCTTC. It specifies CATSRVAEQFF.

The rearrangement uses TRBV2 and TRBJ1-2; TRBD1 might be the D (6 bases). The CDR3 runs 12 residues. Trimming shortened V by 4 bases and J by 5 bases, and 8 bases separated the two germline ends. Germline V lookup: CDR1 SNHLY, CDR2 FYNNEI. As DNA, the CDR3 is TGTGCCAGCAGTGGGACAGCTTATGGCTACACCTTC. Its translation: CASSGTAYGYTF. Together with reference TRBV2 and TRBJ1-2, the CDR3 gives the full variable domain: EPEVTQTPSHQVTQMGQEVILRCVPISNHLYFYWYRQILGQKVEFLVSFYNNEISEKSEIFDDQFSVERPDGSNFTLKIRSTKLEDSAMYFCASSGTAYGYTFGSGTRLTVV.

The chain joins TRBV12-3 or TRBV12-4 to TRBJ1-6; no reliable D call. Trimming took off 3 bases at V and 7 bases at J, with 10 bases between the two ends. This CDR3 has 14 amino acids. CDR3 region: CASSFRGGNSPLHF. In DNA form, the CDR3 reads TGTGCCAGCAGTTTCCGGGGAGGAAATTCACCCCTCCACTTT.